This T cell receptor beta chain was found in a study of post-analysis software for immune sequencing data (dated by TCRdb to 2014 to 2015). For the study in its entirety: Disease courses on record covered relapsing-remitting, secondary progressive and progressive-relapsing multiple sclerosis, though some patients had no subtype annotation. The patient repertoires were set against around ten previously published healthy control repertoires from donors whose ages ranged from 6 to 25 years. A subset of samples was prepared in parallel using single-end sample barcoding, then pooled and co-amplified after Illumina adapter ligation.

TCR beta repertoires were profiled from peripheral blood of about a dozen young patients with multiple sclerosis to demonstrate the VDJtools post-analysis software. The multiple sclerosis patients were children and adolescents between roughly 6 and 16 years of age. Library preparation employed PCR. The sequencing machine was an Illumina HiSeq 2500. To reduce PCR and sequencing biases, unique molecular identifiers were incorporated into the TCR beta cDNA libraries. Per 1 to 10 million input T cells, some 500,000 cDNA molecules were obtained, such that each molecule approximated one T cell. The same protocol used for the earlier healthy control dataset was applied to prepare and sequence the patient libraries. Samples belonging to the same batch were prepared together, multiplexed and sequenced on a shared HiSeq lane. The original methods were these. Raw barcoded reads were processed with MIGEC, discarding single-read molecular identifier groups before consensus assembly and CDR3 extraction. VDJtools was used for post-analysis of the clonotype tables, and diversity was normalized by down-sampling every dataset to the size of the smallest sample. To correct batch-related cross-sample contamination, repertoire overlap clustering matched CDR3 amino acid sequences but not nucleotide sequences. TCRdb passed the public sequencing reads through fastp at Q25 and MiXCR, retaining productive beta sequences. When rows share a CDR3 protein, they turn into one entry using the most common DNA and genes. The V and J calls were not made by the authors but by TCRdb's processing. This sample holds 750,000 to 900,000 distinct CDR3 sequences; 46% were observed only once. 4.9% of the sample belongs to the ten largest clones.

The CDR3 has 19 amino acids, counting the end cysteine and phenylalanine. The entry retains the CDR3 DNA only, 57 bases that are in frame from base 1. Turning to this clonotype: Its specific antigen is unknown. No quality values exist for individual bases; no much larger clone is one base distant.

Broader findings and caveats from the paper: The control group was slightly older than the multiple sclerosis patient group. Direct clustering with F measure showed strong co-clustering of samples prepared in the same batch, prompting a batch-effect correction. Significantly higher frequencies in patients than in controls were found for roughly 5 TRBV segments, including TRBV5-6, TRBV5-1 and TRBV20-1. Normalized Chao1 diversity was significantly lower in multiple sclerosis patients than controls, suggesting substantial peripheral T-cell clonal expansion.

The clonotype comes from a girl aged 5-17 years with multiple sclerosis. Sequenced material: blood. The chain uses TRBV21-1 and TRBJ2-1; the table gives TRBD2 as D, unverified against the DNA. TRBV21-1 is reported as a pseudogene. The nucleotide sequence reads TGTGCCAGCAGCAAAGATACGGGAGGCCGTTCGAGCTCCTACAATGAGCAGTTCTTC. It specifies CASSKDTGGRSSSYNEQFF.